This entry lists 26 T cell receptor beta chains sequenced from one sample in a study of blood T cell repertoires in COVID-19. Clones were sequenced by immunoSEQ multiplex PCR, and TCRdb holds only the in-frame ones, with some missing. This sample has some 250,000 clones, with about 73% found just once. The sample consisted of peripheral blood. These receptors came from a woman of 80 years or more with acute or convalescent COVID-19.

Only a few counts were recorded for this clone. This chain connects TRBV15 to TRBJ1-1; 8 nucleotides line up with TRBD1. Trimming took 0 bases from V and 11 from J; bases not matched to a gene: 14. Germline V gene lookup returns CDR1 LNHNV and CDR2 YYDKDF (reference sequence). CDR3 length equals 16 residues. CDR3 residues: CATSRDRRGETGVAFF. CDR3 sequence (DNA): TGTGCCACCAGCAGAGATAGGAGGGGGGAGACAGGGGTGGCTTTCTTT. The full variable domain, rest sourced from reference TRBV15 and TRBJ1-1, is DAMVIQNPRYQVTQFGKPVTLSCSQTLNHNVMYWYQQKSSQAPKLLFHYYDKDFNNEADTPDNFQSRRPNTSFCFLDIRSPGLGDTAMYLCATSRDRRGETGVAFFGQGTRLTVV.

The CDR3 nucleotides are TGCGCCAGCAGCCCTCTAGCGGGAGTAGGGTCGCAGACCCAGTACTTC. This encodes CASSPLAGVGSQTQYF. V and J are TRBV5-1 and TRBJ2-5; the match to TRBD2 covers 10 bases. This CDR3 spans 16 amino acids. Trimming cost V 4 bases and J 6 bases; bases outside gene matches: 12. Germline V gene data show CDR1 as SGHRS and CDR2 as YFSETQ.

This clone was detected a few times. This chain joins TRBV5-1 and TRBJ2-2; 7 nucleotides line up with TRBD2. The CDR3 is 16 residues long. Germline V CDR1 and CDR2: SGHRS, YFSETQ. Trimming cost V 3 bases and J 1 base; bases outside gene matches: 6. The CDR3 region is CASSWSGNLNTGELFF. The CDR3 DNA is TGCGCCAGCAGCTGGAGCGGGAACTTGAACACCGGGGAGCTGTTTTTT.

The chain joins TRBV12-5 to TRBJ2-1; 7 nucleotides match TRBD1. Germline V lookup: CDR1 LGHNT, CDR2 FRNRAP. CDR3 length: 14 residues. Trimming cost V 5 bases and J 3 bases; bases outside gene matches: 4. CDR3 protein: CASGDGTVYNEQFF. The CDR3 nucleotides read TGTGCTAGTGGTGACGGGACAGTCTACAATGAGCAGTTCTTC.

The V and J genes are TRBV4-3 and TRBJ2-1; D remains unclear. The germline CDR1 and CDR2 sequences are LGHNA and YSLEER. V shed 0 bases and J shed 6 bases, with 15 bases lying between them. This CDR3 spans 16 amino acids. CDR3: CASSQERLVRGNEQFF. CDR3 DNA sequence: TGCGCCAGCAGCCAAGAACGGCTAGTGAGAGGCAATGAGCAGTTCTTC.

This sequence joins TRBV5-1 and TRBJ2-7; D might be TRBD1 (6 bases). From germline, CDR1 is SGHRS and CDR2 YFSETQ. Trimming cost V 4 bases and J 4 bases, with 18 bases left between them. The CDR3 loop spans 15 amino acids. The CDR3 DNA reads TGCGCCAGCAGCCCACAGGGCTCCGGACCTTACGAGCAGTACTTC. Its protein is CASSPQGSGPYEQYF.

Note on this clone: The junction departs from the called germline gene at one end, perhaps through a read error. The CDR3 nucleotides are TGTGCCAGTAGTGATGACAGGGTTAACGATGGCTACACCTTC. This sequence encodes CASSDDRVNDGYTF. The chain recombines TRBV19 with TRBJ1-2; 7 bases line up with TRBD1. The CDR3 is made up of 14 amino acids. Germline V gene data show CDR1 as LNHDA and CDR2 as SQIVND (reference sequence).

Many counts were recorded for this clone. The chain links TRBV5-1 to TRBJ1-5; TRBD1 agrees at 8 bases. Losses at the gene ends were 4 bases for V and 7 bases for J; bases not matched to a gene: 10. CDR3 length equals 15 residues. Germline V lookup: CDR1 SGHRS, CDR2 YFSETQ. Written as DNA, the CDR3 is TGCGCCAGCAGCCCGACAGGGGCTCGAGAGCAGCCCCAGCATTTT. Its protein product is CASSPTGAREQPQHF.

The chain uses TRBV3-1 (or the pseudogene TRBV3-2) and TRBJ2-2, with 7 bases fitting TRBD2. CDR1 and CDR2 (germline): LGHDT, YNNKEL (reference sequence). This CDR3 is 18 amino acids long. Losses at the gene ends were 4 bases for V and 3 bases for J; bases not matched to a gene: 14. The CDR3 region has the DNA TGTGCCAGCAGCCGCCAAAACCCCGGGACTACCTACACCGGGGAGCTGTTTTTT. Amino acids: CASSRQNPGTTYTGELFF.

This chain joins TRBV7-9 and TRBJ2-2; D ambiguous. V was pared by 2 bases and J by 1 base, with 17 bases between. Per the germline V gene, CDR1 is SEHNR and CDR2 is FQNEAQ (reference sequence). The CDR3 has 18 residues. CDR3 residues: CASSLWRRNHLNTGELFF. The CDR3 nucleotides read TGTGCCAGCAGCTTATGGCGCAGGAATCACCTGAACACCGGGGAGCTGTTTTTT.

This chain joins TRBV5-4 and TRBJ1-1; the D is unclear. CDR1 and CDR2 from the germline V gene are SGHNT and YYREEE (reference sequence). Trimming removed 5 bases at V and 1 base at J, with 9 bases between. CDR3 length equals 13 residues. DNA for the CDR3: TGTGCCAGCAGGGGCCCCGGGAACACTGAAGCTTTCTTT. Its protein product is CASRGPGNTEAFF.

This rearrangement joins TRBV6-1 to TRBJ2-4; D gene ambiguous. There are 14 residues in the CDR3. Germline assignment: CDR1 MNHNS and CDR2 SASEGT. Trimming took 0 bases from V and 2 from J, leaving 5 bases between them. CDR3 sequence reads: CASSEAYTKNIQYF. The CDR3 DNA sequence: TGTGCCAGCAGTGAAGCCTATACCAAAAACATTCAGTACTTC.

This chain uses TRBV5-6 with TRBJ2-2, with TRBD2 matching over 11 bases. The germline V gene encodes CDR1 SGHDT and CDR2 YYEEEE. The CDR3 runs to 16 residues. The J segment lost 2 bases and the V segment lost 4 bases, leaving 4 bases of the junction unmatched. This CDR3 reads CASSPGLAANTGELFF. As DNA, the CDR3 is TGTGCCAGCAGCCCGGGACTAGCGGCCAACACCGGGGAGCTGTTTTTT.

This clone was detected once. This chain uses TRBV7-2 with TRBJ1-2; 11 bases match TRBD1. Germline assignment: CDR1 SGHTA and CDR2 FQGNSA. The CDR3 is 15 residues long. V lost 1 base and J lost 4; bases outside the gene matches: 2. The DNA of the CDR3 is TGTGCCAGCAGCTTAGAGGACAGGGGGCTCTATGGCTACACCTTC. It translates to CASSLEDRGLYGYTF.

CDR3 loop: CSVLPRSGYEQYF. In DNA form, the CDR3 reads TGCAGCGTCCTCCCCAGGTCAGGCTACGAGCAGTACTTC. The chain couples TRBV29-1 to TRBJ2-7; the D is unclear. The V and J ends lost 6 bases and 3 bases respectively, with 15 bases between them. This CDR3 is 13 amino acids long. Germline assignment: CDR1 SQVTM and CDR2 ANQGSEA.

The rearrangement joins TRBV3-1 (or the pseudogene TRBV3-2) to TRBJ1-6, with D perhaps TRBD1 (5 bases). CDR3 length: 16 amino acids. V was shortened by 4 bases and J by 7 bases, with 17 bases between the two germline ends. CDR1 is LGHDT, CDR2 YNNKEL, per germline (reference sequence). CDR3 in amino acids: CASSPAFGGGNSPLHF. DNA of the CDR3: TGTGCCAGCAGCCCGGCATTTGGGGGGGGAAATTCACCCCTCCACTTT.

The V gene is TRBV10-3, the J gene TRBJ2-7; the match to TRBD1 covers 9 bases. In germline, CDR1 is ENHRY, CDR2 SYGVKD. The CDR3 runs 12 residues. V gave up 4 bases and J gave up 8 bases; unmatched junction bases: 3. CDR3 protein: CAISGGQGKQYF. DNA of the CDR3: TGTGCCATCAGTGGGGGACAGGGTAAGCAGTACTTC.

This clone was counted a few times. The chain is built from TRBV18 and TRBJ1-5, with 7 bases matching TRBD1. Losses at the gene ends were 1 base for V and 3 bases for J; bases not matched to a gene: 3. This CDR3 has 15 amino acids. Germline V CDR1 and CDR2: KGHSH, LQKENI. CDR3 bases: TGTGCCAGCTCACCACTGGGACAGCCCAATCAGCCCCAGCATTTT. Amino acid sequence: CASSPLGQPNQPQHF.

The chain recombines TRBV5-1 with TRBJ2-7, with D possibly being TRBD1 (5 bases). The CDR3 covers 15 residues. V dropped 0 bases and J dropped 2 bases, with 12 bases sitting between them. Germline CDR1 SGHRS, CDR2 YFSETQ. DNA for the CDR3: TGCGCCAGCAGCTTGGGACAGACCTCAACCTACGAGCAGTACTTC. This encodes CASSLGQTSTYEQYF.

CDR3 protein: CASSSQGAGNEKLFF. CDR3 nucleotide sequence: TGTGCCAGCAGCTCCCAGGGGGCGGGTAATGAAAAACTGTTTTTT. The rearrangement joins TRBV5-4 to TRBJ1-4; 8 bases line up with TRBD1. The CDR3 is made up of 15 amino acids. With 3 bases clipped from V and 4 bases from J, the junction kept 5 bases outside the gene matches. Germline V gene lookup returns CDR1 SGHNT and CDR2 YYREEE (reference sequence).

The V and J genes are TRBV19 and TRBJ1-2; 7 nucleotides match TRBD1. Germline-derived CDR1 and CDR2 are LNHDA and SQIVND (reference sequence). Trimming cost V 3 bases and J 3 bases; bases outside gene matches: 7. The CDR3 sequence is 15 residues long. Written as DNA, the CDR3 is TGTGCCAGTAGTATGATGAGGACAGGCGACTATGGCTACACCTTC. This sequence encodes CASSMMRTGDYGYTF.

This chain uses TRBV7-8 with TRBJ1-5, with D maybe TRBD1 (6 bases). V shed 4 bases and J shed 7 bases, with 17 bases lying between them. CDR3 length equals 15 residues. CDR1 is SGHVS and CDR2 is FQNEAQ in the germline V gene. The CDR3 nucleotides read TGTGCCAGCAGCTCCAACAGGGTCTTGGGACAGCCCCAGCATTTT. Residues: CASSSNRVLGQPQHF.

This sequence joins TRBV1 and TRBJ2-5; TRBD2 is taken as the D call from the table, unchecked against the DNA. TRBV1 is termed a pseudogene. This CDR3 is 13 amino acids long. CDR3 nucleotides: TGCACCAGCAGTCAGACTAACCAAGAGACCCAGTACTTC. Encoded protein: CTSSQTNQETQYF.

The CDR3 spells CASNPDRAGGELFF. In DNA, the CDR3 is TGTGCCAGCAATCCCGACAGGGCCGGCGGGGAGCTGTTTTTT. The V gene is TRBV6-5, the J gene TRBJ2-2; 7 nucleotides agree with TRBD1. Germline trimming cut 7 bases from V and 7 bases from J; bases unmatched to any gene: 9. CDR3 length: 14 residues. Germline assignment: CDR1 MNHEY and CDR2 SVGAGI.

This clone has a handful of counts. This chain joins TRBV29-1 and TRBJ2-7; maybe TRBD2 (6 bases). With 2 bases removed from V and 1 base from J, the gap between germline ends came to 9 bases. Per germline, CDR1 SQVTM and CDR2 ANQGSEA. The CDR3 has 13 residues. CDR3 loop: CSVERRGSYEQYF. CDR3 bases: TGCAGCGTTGAAAGGAGGGGATCCTACGAGCAGTACTTC.

The V and J genes are TRBV4-3 and TRBJ1-2, with 8 bases aligning to TRBD1. Germline lookup yields CDR1 LGHNA and CDR2 YSLEER. The CDR3 sequence is 15 residues long. Germline trimming cut 4 bases from V and 4 bases from J; bases unmatched to any gene: 8. DNA for the CDR3: TGCGCCAGCAGCCCTCCGGGACAGGCTTTCTATGGCTACACCTTC. This translates into CASSPPGQAFYGYTF.